This TCR beta chain was recovered during a study of T cells after posttransplantation cyclophosphamide. Study-level results: Blood and skin or GI T cell repertoires showed limited TRB overlap. Donor-recipient repertoire similarity was low at 1-2 months, rising over year one. After PTCy, TRB diversity resembled that of CNI/methotrexate controls.

This clone was detected only a few times. Its antigen is currently unknown. TCRdb's table, derived via immunoSEQ multiplex PCR, lists solely in-frame clones and lacks some. This sample carries some 38,000 clones, none of them present only once. This CDR3 has 16 residues. CDR1 is SGHNT, CDR2 YYREEE, per germline (reference sequence). V gave up 3 bases and J gave up 5 bases, with 20 bases separating them. This sequence joins TRBV5-4 and TRBJ2-5; D is possibly TRBD2 (6 bases). This receptor was identified in a man aged 50 to 59 in good health, CMV-negative, and a related stem cell transplant donor. Sequenced sample: PBMCs. The CDR3 loop is CASSSAAGTGDETQYF. The CDR3 DNA follows: TGTGCCAGCAGCTCTGCGGCGGGGACGGGCGATGAGACCCAGTACTTC.